The 21 T cell receptor beta chains given below trace back to one sample, sequenced in a study of spatial heterogeneity in lung cancer. Described time point: sample taken at primary tumor resection. Whole RNA, which was extracted from tumor, nontumor lung tissue or frozen PBMC, was sequenced without any cell sorting. One entry per CDR3 protein results from TCRdb running MiXCR on the 5' RACE reads. This sample has approximately 92,000 distinct CDR3 sequences, with 10% to 15% found just once. Here the sequenced sample was PBMCs, taken at surgery. Every receptor here comes from a male donor with early-stage non-small cell lung cancer.

This clonotype was found many times. V gene TRBV7-9 combines with J gene TRBJ2-5; D is unclear. This CDR3 contains 15 residues. Trimming cost V 0 bases and J 1 base, with 9 bases left between them. From germline, CDR1 is SEHNR and CDR2 FQNEAQ (reference sequence). As DNA, the CDR3 is TGTGCCAGCAGCTTAGCTCCACCAGTCCAAGAGACCCAGTACTTC. Its protein product is CASSLAPPVQETQYF.

The chain carries TRBV15 and TRBJ2-7; D may be TRBD1 or TRBD2 (6 bases each). CDR3 length: 16 residues. Trimming took off 0 bases at V and 2 bases at J, with 14 bases between the two ends. Germline CDR1 reads LNHNV; CDR2 reads YYDKDF (reference sequence). The CDR3 spells CATSRDRGATTYEQYF. The CDR3 coding sequence is TGTGCCACCAGCAGAGATAGGGGGGCAACCACCTACGAGCAGTACTTC.

The J gene is TRBJ2-7, the V gene TRBV3-1; 12 bases line up with TRBD1. Germline CDR1 reads LGHDT; CDR2 reads YNNKEL (reference sequence). The CDR3 loop spans 16 amino acids. Trimming at V came to 4 bases and at J to 3 bases, leaving 7 bases not matched to a gene. This chain's CDR3 is CASSPSGTGGGYEQYF. CDR3 nucleotide sequence: TGTGCCAGCAGCCCCTCAGGGACAGGGGGCGGCTACGAGCAGTACTTC.

This clonotype showed up just a few times. This chain uses TRBV11-2 with TRBJ2-2; TRBD2 matches 13 bases. The length of the CDR3 is 17 residues. V was pared by 5 bases and J by 5 bases, with 8 bases of the junction left unmatched. CDR1 is SGHAT, CDR2 FQNNGV, per germline. CDR3 sequence: CASSRRLAGGFTGELFF. The DNA of the CDR3 is TGTGCCAGCAGCCGCCGACTAGCGGGGGGCTTTACCGGGGAGCTGTTTTTT.

This clonotype was recorded at least ten times. The chain couples TRBV27 to TRBJ2-3; D gene ambiguous. The germline V gene encodes CDR1 MNHEY and CDR2 SMNVEV (reference sequence). The CDR3 loop spans 15 amino acids. V was shortened by 5 bases and J by 4 bases, with 16 bases between the two germline ends. The CDR3, as DNA: TGTGCCAGCAGTCTCGACGGACGAGCCGCAGATACGCAGTATTTT. Protein sequence: CASSLDGRAADTQYF.

V usage is TRBV12-3 or TRBV12-4 and J usage is TRBJ2-7, with D unresolved. Trimming stripped 3 bases from V and 6 bases from J, with 9 bases between. The CDR3 is 12 amino acids. CDR3 in amino acids: CASSFSTGEQYF. The DNA of the CDR3 is TGTGCCAGCAGTTTTTCCACGGGCGAGCAGTACTTC.

This clonotype has a handful of counts. The genes are TRBV3-1 and TRBJ1-4, with unresolved D. The CDR3 loop spans 13 amino acids. Trimming removed 6 bases from V and 1 base from J, with 6 bases in between. Germline CDR1 is LGHDT and CDR2 is YNNKEL (reference sequence). The CDR3 DNA reads TGTGCCAGCAGTACCAGAACTAATGAAAAACTGTTTTTT. It is translated as CASSTRTNEKLFF.

The chain couples TRBV5-1 to TRBJ2-3; possible D gene TRBD2, 5 bases. The V end lost 4 bases, the J end lost 2 bases, and 14 bases lay between the germline ends. The CDR3 covers 15 residues. Germline-derived CDR1 and CDR2 are SGHRS and YFSETQ. DNA for the CDR3: TGCGCCAGCAGCCCGGACTTTCCCGACACAGATACGCAGTATTTT. Translation gives CASSPDFPDTDTQYF.

This clonotype was seen more than once but under ten times. The genes are TRBV7-2 and TRBJ1-6, with TRBD1 as a possible D gene (5 bases). V lost 5 bases to trimming and J lost 6 bases, with 14 bases between them. CDR1 SGHTA and CDR2 FQGNSA come from the germline V gene. The CDR3 sequence is 15 residues long. This CDR3 is CASSPRRVFNSPLHF. As DNA, the CDR3 is TGTGCCAGCAGCCCCCGCAGGGTTTTTAATTCACCCCTCCACTTT. The full variable domain, rest sourced from reference TRBV7-2 and TRBJ1-6, is GAGVSQSPSNKVTEKGKDVELRCDPISGHTALYWYRQSLGQGLEFLIYFQGNSAPDKSGLPSDRFSAERTGGSVSTLTIQRTQQEDSAVYLCASSPRRVFNSPLHFGNGTRLTVT.

This clonotype has a handful of counts. The germline gene is not matched at one end of the junction; a read error may be the cause. CDR3 nucleotides: TGCAGCGTTGGAGAAGGTGGATTAGAGACCCAGCACTTC. This sequence encodes CSVGEGGLETQHF. The chain is built from TRBV29-1 and TRBJ2-5; D uncertain. CDR3 length: 13 residues. CDR1 and CDR2 (germline): SQVTM, ANQGSEA.

This clonotype was detected a few times. This chain joins TRBV20-1 and TRBJ1-5, with 8 bases identical to TRBD1. Germline V gene sequence: CDR1 DFQATT, CDR2 SNEGSKA (reference sequence). This CDR3 is 14 amino acids long. Losses at the gene ends were 2 bases for V and 5 bases for J; bases not matched to a gene: 5. CDR3 coding DNA: TGCAGTGCTAGACAGGGGGCGAATCATCAGCCCCAGCATTTT. This encodes CSARQGANHQPQHF.

This clonotype came up a few times. This rearrangement joins TRBV7-2 to TRBJ2-2, with a tentative D call TRBD1 (6 bases). The CDR3 spans 14 residues. V was pared by 5 bases and J by 3 bases, with 10 bases between. From germline, CDR1 is SGHTA and CDR2 FQGNSA. DNA for the CDR3: TGTGCCAGCAGCCCTACAGGGTACACCGGGGAGCTGTTTTTT. Amino acid sequence: CASSPTGYTGELFF.

The sample holds a few counts of this clonotype. CDR3 sequence reads: CASSPSPLTDTQYF. The DNA for the CDR3 is TGTGCCAGCAGCCCCTCCCCGCTCACAGATACGCAGTATTTT. The V call is TRBV7-6, the J call TRBJ2-3, with D hard to call. V was cut by 5 bases and J by 2 bases, with 11 bases left in between. CDR1 and CDR2 (germline): SGHVS, FNYEAQ. This CDR3 spans 14 amino acids.

The rearrangement uses TRBV27 and TRBJ2-5; no clear D gene. V gave up 5 bases and J gave up 2 bases, with 9 bases separating them. The germline V gene has CDR1 MNHEY and CDR2 SMNVEV (reference sequence). There are 13 residues in the CDR3. For the CDR3, the DNA is TGTGCCAGCAGTAAGAGGATGCAAGAGACCCAGTACTTC. It yields the protein CASSKRMQETQYF.

This clonotype turned up a few times. The DNA of the CDR3 is TGCAGTGCTAGAGAGGGACTAAGGAGGCAGCCCCAGCATTTT. Translating it yields CSAREGLRRQPQHF. V usage is TRBV20-1 and J usage is TRBJ1-5; D is possibly TRBD1 (5 bases). This CDR3 is built from 14 residues. The ends were cut back, 0 bases at V and 7 bases at J, with 13 bases in the middle. In germline, CDR1 is DFQATT, CDR2 SNEGSKA (reference sequence).

The J gene is TRBJ2-3, the V gene TRBV24-1; the D call may be TRBD1 or TRBD2 (5 bases each). Germline values: CDR1 KGHDR, CDR2 SFDVKD. The CDR3 is 16 amino acids. Deletions cut 4 bases from V and 4 bases from J, with 17 bases between. In DNA form, the CDR3 reads TGTGCCACCAGTGAATGGGACGGAAGGGCATCAGATACGCAGTATTTT. It translates to CATSEWDGRASDTQYF.

V gene TRBV4-3 combines with J gene TRBJ1-1; tentatively, D is TRBD1 (6 bases). The germline gives CDR1 LGHNA, CDR2 YSLEER. V was cut by 3 bases and J by 5 bases, with 13 bases left in between. The CDR3 consists of 14 residues. The CDR3 protein is CASSHQGIATEAFF. CDR3 sequence (DNA): TGCGCCAGCAGCCACCAGGGGATTGCGACTGAAGCTTTCTTT.

This sequence joins TRBV12-3 or TRBV12-4 and TRBJ2-5; D is uncertain. Trimming left V 4 bases short and J 1 base short, with 10 bases between. The length of the CDR3 is 14 residues. Written as DNA, the CDR3 is TGTGCCAGCAGTTCCGAATCATCCCAAGAGACCCAGTACTTC. It codes for CASSSESSQETQYF.

The J gene is TRBJ2-1, the V gene TRBV12-3 or TRBV12-4; D possibly uses TRBD1 or TRBD2 (5 bases each). This CDR3 has 13 amino acids. V was pared by 6 bases and J by 9 bases, with 15 bases between. CDR3 DNA: TGTGCCAGCAGCCGGGGCTCCTCCGGTGAGCAGTTCTTC. Residues: CASSRGSSGEQFF.

A few counts support this clonotype. The chain recombines TRBV20-1 with TRBJ2-1; possibly TRBD1 for D (5 bases). CDR3 length equals 13 residues. The V gene lost 0 bases and the J gene lost 6 bases, with 9 bases spanning the gap. Germline V lookup: CDR1 DFQATT, CDR2 SNEGSKA (reference sequence). This chain's CDR3 is CSARDIQGNEQFF. DNA for the CDR3: TGCAGTGCTAGAGATATTCAGGGCAATGAGCAGTTCTTC.

J is TRBJ1-6 and V is TRBV10-2, with D hard to call. Looked up from germline, CDR1 is WSHSY and CDR2 is SAAADI. The CDR3 has 14 residues. The V end lost 8 bases, the J end lost 7 bases, and 15 bases lay between the germline ends. The CDR3 loop is CASALTLGNSPLHF. For the CDR3, the DNA is TGCGCCAGCGCATTAACCCTGGGGAATTCACCCCTCCACTTT.